Reported below is one T cell receptor (beta chain). Its binding antigen is unknown. Per-base qualities were not stored, and no clone one base away is much larger. Trimming takes 1 base from V and 4 bases from J, and the germline ends sit 11 bases apart. From its cysteine to its phenylalanine, the CDR3 spans 14 amino acids. Only CDR3 DNA remains: 42 bases, in frame from the first base. According to the germline V gene, CDR1 reads SGHRS and CDR2 reads YFSETQ. This sample was included in a study of OX40 agonist ivuxolimab in advanced cancers. About the study as a whole: Ivuxolimab was a fully human IgG2 agonistic monoclonal antibody targeting the costimulatory receptor OX40 (CD134). Intravenous ivuxolimab was administered to patients every 2 weeks at six dose levels: 0.01, 0.1, 0.3, 1.5, 3 and 10 mg/kg. Of the roughly 52 patients in dose escalation, about 20 had hepatocellular carcinoma, around 15 had melanoma, 9 had renal cell carcinoma and 9 had head and neck cancer. In the dose-escalation cohort, 82.7% of patients were male, and the mean age was roughly 60 years, with a range of roughly 23 to 85. Prior anti-PD-1, anti-PD-L1 or anti-CTLA-4 therapy was permitted, and checkpoint inhibitors had been received by more than 35% of dose-escalation patients. Partial responses were achieved by three dose-escalation patients, of whom one had hepatocellular carcinoma and two had cutaneous melanoma. The point of sequencing TCRbeta in the periphery was to test whether ivuxolimab changed TCR sequence diversity and drove clonal T-cell expansion. The paper covers the monotherapy dose-escalation part of the phase I ivuxolimab trial, which included N of about 56 patients.

Patients with a history of autoimmune disease or receiving systemic immunosuppression were excluded from the trial. Peripheral blood for TCR sequencing was collected from all dose cohorts at baseline, on cycle 4 day 1, and on cycle 7 day 1. Samples came from an open-label, multicenter, first-in-human phase I dose-escalation trial of ivuxolimab. Adults with locally advanced or metastatic melanoma, renal cell, hepatocellular, or head and neck squamous cell carcinoma were enrolled in the trial. Before TCR sequencing, CD4+ and CD8+ T cells were separately sorted from peripheral blood. For sequencing of the TCRbeta CDR3 region, genomic DNA was extracted from the sorted cells. The immunoSEQ Assay was used for sequencing of TCRbeta CDR3 regions. TCRdb retrieved this table from immuneACCESS and kept in-frame rearrangements only. Not all clones are present; in checked studies, unresolved V genes account for under half, and no reason is known for the remainder. Present in this sample are 72,000 or so clones, roughly 87% of which were seen just once. The biggest ten clones account for around 10% of the sample.

Study-level results and caveats: In the 0.1-3.0 mg/kg groups, partial responders had among the lowest normalized peripheral clonal expansion, particularly in CD8+ T cells. Low levels of normalized T-cell clonal expansion were also seen in some patients who did not respond. At doses of 0.1 to 3.0 mg/kg, clonal expansion of both CD4+ and CD8+ T cells in blood was seen between baseline and week 6. After ivuxolimab, expanded clones were on average more numerous among CD8+ T cells than among CD4+ T cells. Which antigens the clonally expanded peripheral T cells were specific for was not determined.

The receptor chain draws on TRBV5-1 and TRBJ1-2; 6 matching bases give a weak D call of TRBD1. The input for sequencing was CD4+ or CD8+ T cells sorted from blood, taken in a trial of the OX40 agonist ivuxolimab. The sequence was obtained from an adult with an advanced solid tumor such as melanoma, head and neck, liver or kidney cancer. The DNA reads TGCGCCAGCAGCTTGCACCGGGACACCTATGGCTACACCTTC. Its product reads: CASSLHRDTYGYTF.